A selection of T cell receptor beta chains follows, all from one sample in a study of radiotherapy plus CTLA-4 blockade in lung cancer. The assay was immunoSEQ multiplex PCR, and TCRdb's table has in-frame clones only and misses some. The repertoire holds some 50,000 clones, with 70% to 85% as singletons. The material sequenced was peripheral blood, taken from a patient treated with radiotherapy plus ipilimumab. The source of these receptors is a human donor with non-small cell lung cancer who had a partial response to radiotherapy plus ipilimumab. Each CDR3 is given with its conserved first and last residue. D genes are given only for firm matches. A row's size may be missing; if present it is once, few, many or a size class.

D gene,V gene,J gene,clone size,CDR3 protein,CDR3 DNA
TRBD1,TRBV9,TRBJ1-3,.,CASSLTGAGNTIYF,TGTGCCAGCAGCTTGACAGGGGCTGGAAACACCATATATTTT
.,TRBV7-9,TRBJ1-5,.,CASSLTDSNQPQHF,TGTGCCAGCAGCTTAACTGATAGCAATCAGCCCCAGCATTTT
.,TRBV4-3,TRBJ1-5,.,CASSQESGIPQPQHF,TGCGCCAGCAGCCAAGAGTCAGGAATCCCTCAGCCCCAGCATTTT
TRBD2,TRBV10-3,TRBJ2-7,.,CAISESGGGSSYEQYF,TGTGCCATCAGTGAGTCTGGGGGGGGGAGCTCCTACGAGCAGTACTTC
TRBD1,TRBV28,TRBJ2-2,once,CASSPLQGYTGELFF,TGTGCCAGCAGTCCGTTACAGGGGTACACCGGGGAGCTGTTTTTT
TRBD2,TRBV5-4,TRBJ2-3,few,CASSLDSGGAATQYF,TGTGCCAGCAGCTTGGACAGCGGGGGGGCCGCTACGCAGTATTTT
.,TRBV5-1,TRBJ1-2,once,CASSLVGQGKNYGYTF,TGCGCCAGCAGCTTGGTTGGTCAGGGTAAAAACTATGGCTACACCTTC
TRBD1,TRBV28,TRBJ2-7,.,CASSPSEWTGVSYEQYF,TGTGCCAGCAGTCCTTCCGAGTGGACAGGGGTATCCTACGAGCAGTACTTC
.,TRBV6-6,TRBJ2-3,medium-sized,CASSYLGGTDTQYF,TGTGCCAGCAGTTACTTAGGGGGCACAGATACGCAGTATTTT
.,TRBV27,TRBJ2-7,.,CASSSPDWLEQYF,TGTGCCAGCAGTTCCCCGGACTGGCTGGAGCAGTACTTC
.,TRBV2,TRBJ2-1,few,CASRDSPTSYNEQFF,TGTGCCAGCAGGGACAGCCCTACCTCCTACAATGAGCAGTTCTTC
.,TRBV9,TRBJ1-1,.,CASKYRYRAVAFF,TGTGCCAGTAAGTATAGGTACAGGGCGGTAGCTTTCTTT
TRBD1,TRBV5-5,TRBJ2-1,.,CASSPGQGFDEQFF,TGTGCCAGCAGCCCGGGACAGGGGTTCGATGAGCAGTTCTTC
.,TRBV27,TRBJ1-1,.,CASSAPGMLTEAFF,TGTGCCAGCAGTGCACCGGGGATGTTGACTGAAGCTTTCTTT
.,TRBV2,TRBJ1-2,once,CASSDVLPPDGYTF,TGTGCCAGCAGTGATGTCCTCCCACCAGATGGCTACACCTTC